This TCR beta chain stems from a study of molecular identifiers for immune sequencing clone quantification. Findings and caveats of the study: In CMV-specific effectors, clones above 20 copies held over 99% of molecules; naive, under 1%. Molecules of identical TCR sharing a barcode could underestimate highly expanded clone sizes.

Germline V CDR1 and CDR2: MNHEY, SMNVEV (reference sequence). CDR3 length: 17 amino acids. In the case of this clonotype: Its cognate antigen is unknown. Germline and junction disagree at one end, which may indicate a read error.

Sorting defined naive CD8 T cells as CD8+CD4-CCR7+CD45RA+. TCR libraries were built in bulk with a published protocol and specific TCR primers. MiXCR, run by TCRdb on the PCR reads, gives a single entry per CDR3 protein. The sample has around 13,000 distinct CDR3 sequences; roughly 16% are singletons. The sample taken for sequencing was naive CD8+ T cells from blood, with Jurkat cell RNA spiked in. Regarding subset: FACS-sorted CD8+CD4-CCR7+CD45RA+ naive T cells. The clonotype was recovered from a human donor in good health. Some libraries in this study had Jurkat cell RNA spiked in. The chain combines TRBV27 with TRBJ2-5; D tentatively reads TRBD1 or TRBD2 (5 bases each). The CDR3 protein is CASSLGSLGVGPEPQYF. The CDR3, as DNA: TGTGCCAGCAGTTTAGGTTCCTTGGGGGTGGGACCAGAGCCCCAGTACTTC.